Described below is a single T cell receptor beta chain sequence and its context. Its antigen is as yet unknown. An end of the junction differs from the germline gene, which may be a read error. The record originates from a study of tumor-infiltrating lymphocytes in primary liver carcinoma. Study-wide results and limits: Tumor top-250-clone fractions significantly exceeded those of blood (p = 0.039).

The investigators made TCR beta cDNA from approximately 500 ng total RNA, using a constant-region primer. Libraries of TCR beta came from three nested multiplex PCR rounds with slightly modified ARM-PCR. TCRdb reprocessed the multiplex PCR reads with MiXCR, giving one entry per CDR3 protein. The sample includes approximately 210,000 distinct CDR3 sequences, less than 75% seen only once; the top ten take approximately 7%. Extraction also yielded germline DNA, while blood RNA was obtained from unsorted whole blood. The patients, who had chronic HBV infection, were treatment-naive (untreated). Specimen: peripheral blood. The sequence was collected from a woman aged 55-69 years with primary liver carcinoma and hepatitis B virus infection.

Here the CDR3 reads CASSLDPGNSPIHF. CDR3 nucleotides: TGTGCCAGCAGTCTAGATCCGGGAAATTCACCCATCCACTTT. This sequence joins TRBV11-2 and TRBJ1-6; D gene ambiguous. The germline gives CDR1 SGHAT, CDR2 FQNNGV. CDR3 size: 14 residues.